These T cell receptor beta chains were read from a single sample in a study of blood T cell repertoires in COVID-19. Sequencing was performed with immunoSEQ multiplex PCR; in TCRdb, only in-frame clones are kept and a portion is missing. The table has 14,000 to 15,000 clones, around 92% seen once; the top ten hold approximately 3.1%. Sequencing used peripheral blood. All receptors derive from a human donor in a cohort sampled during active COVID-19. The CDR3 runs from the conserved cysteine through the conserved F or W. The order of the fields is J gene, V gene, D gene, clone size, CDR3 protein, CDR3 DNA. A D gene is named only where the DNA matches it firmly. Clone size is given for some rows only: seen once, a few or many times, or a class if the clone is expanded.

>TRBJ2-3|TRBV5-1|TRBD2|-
CASSLAVGGADTQYF
TGCGCCAGCAGCTTGGCGGTGGGGGGGGCAGATACGCAGTATTTT
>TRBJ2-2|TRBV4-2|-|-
CASRRGGQGSGELFF
TGTGCCAGCAGGCGGGGGGGACAGGGGAGCGGGGAGCTGTTTTTT
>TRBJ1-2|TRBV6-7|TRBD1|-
CASSRDSRYGYTF
TGTGCCAGCAGCCGGGACAGTAGATATGGCTACACCTTC
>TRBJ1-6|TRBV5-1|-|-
CASSLGAPSPLHF
TGCGCCAGCAGCTTGGGGGCCCCTTCACCCCTCCACTTT
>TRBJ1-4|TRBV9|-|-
CASSVHAGSLNEKLFF
TGTGCCAGCAGCGTTCACGCAGGGTCCCTTAATGAAAAACTGTTTTTT
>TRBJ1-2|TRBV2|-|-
CASSLISGDYGYTF
TGTGCCAGCAGCCTTATATCGGGGGACTATGGCTACACCTTC
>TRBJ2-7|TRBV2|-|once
CASRFSDYGQYF
TGTGCCAGCAGATTTTCTGATTACGGGCAGTACTTC
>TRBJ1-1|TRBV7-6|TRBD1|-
CASSFTGDTEAFF
TGTGCCAGCAGTTTTACAGGGGACACTGAAGCTTTCTTT
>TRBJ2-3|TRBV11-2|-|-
CASSYRVVADTQYF
TGTGCCAGCAGCTACAGGGTTGTCGCAGATACGCAGTATTTT
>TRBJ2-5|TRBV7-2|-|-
CASSLNSRETQYF
TGTGCCAGCAGCTTAAACAGTCGAGAGACCCAGTACTTC
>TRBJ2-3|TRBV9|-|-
CASSVVALADTQYF
TGTGCCAGCAGCGTAGTGGCCCTAGCCGATACGCAGTATTTT
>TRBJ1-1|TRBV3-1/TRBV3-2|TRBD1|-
CASSHGTGGMNTEAFF
TGTGCCAGCAGCCACGGGACAGGGGGCATGAACACTGAAGCTTTCTTT
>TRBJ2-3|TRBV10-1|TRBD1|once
CASSETGQGTQYF
TGCGCCAGCAGTGAGACAGGACAGGGAACGCAGTATTTT